These 20 T cell receptor beta chains were sequenced from one sample in a study of blood T cell repertoires in COVID-19 (dated by TCRdb to the early 2020s). Library construction relied on the immunoSEQ multiplex PCR assay. Sourced from immuneACCESS, this table was stored by TCRdb with only in-frame sequences that have V and J called. A share of the clones is absent; for the studies checked, an unresolved V gene accounts for under half, and the remainder has no known explanation. The sample yields about 220,000 clones; roughly four fifths were counted once. The ten biggest clones cover around 4.7% of the sample. Sequenced: peripheral blood. These receptors were taken from a woman in her seventies with acute or convalescent COVID-19.

This chain connects TRBV5-6 to TRBJ2-1; 7 bases map to TRBD2. V was pared by 4 bases and J by 0 bases, with 7 bases of the junction left unmatched. Germline loops: CDR1 SGHDT, CDR2 YYEEEE. The CDR3 is 16 amino acids. The CDR3 here is CASSRGRTSSYNEQFF. CDR3 coding DNA: TGTGCCAGCAGCCGAGGCCGGACTAGCTCCTACAATGAGCAGTTCTTC.

V is TRBV27 and J is TRBJ1-3, with unresolved D. Germline V gene data show CDR1 as MNHEY and CDR2 as SMNVEV (reference sequence). The CDR3 is made up of 12 amino acids. Trimming removed 8 bases from V and 4 bases from J, with 9 bases in between. CDR3 amino acids: CASRSPGNTIYF. The CDR3, as DNA: TGTGCCAGCCGTTCTCCCGGAAACACCATATATTTT.

J is TRBJ2-2 and V is TRBV3-1 (or the pseudogene TRBV3-2); 9 bases align to TRBD2. The germline gives CDR1 LGHDT, CDR2 YNNKEL (reference sequence). CDR3 length: 15 residues. Unmatched junction bases numbered 5, after V lost 6 bases and J lost 3 bases. As DNA, the CDR3 is TGTGCCAGCAGAGCACTAGCGGGCGACACCGGGGAGCTGTTTTTT. This translates into CASRALAGDTGELFF.

CDR3 sequence: CASSPPTGGRQPQHF. The CDR3 DNA follows: TGTGCCAGCAGTCCACCGACAGGGGGGCGGCAGCCCCAGCATTTT. The chain links TRBV28 to TRBJ1-5; 9 nucleotides agree with TRBD1. The V and J ends lost 5 bases and 7 bases, in that order; junction bases with no gene match: 9. Germline V CDR1 and CDR2: MDHEN, SYDVKM. The CDR3 sequence is 15 residues long.

The V call is TRBV18, the J call TRBJ1-4; D might be TRBD1 (5 bases). The CDR3 consists of 14 residues. The germline V gene has CDR1 KGHSH and CDR2 LQKENI. The V gene lost 3 bases and the J gene lost 4 bases, with 9 bases spanning the gap. CDR3 amino acids: CASSPEGLNEKLFF. The CDR3 bases are TGTGCCAGCTCACCGGAGGGGCTTAATGAAAAACTGTTTTTT.

The chain combines TRBV6-2 or TRBV6-3 with TRBJ1-1; TRBD1 aligns across 7 bases. V shed 0 bases, J shed 0 bases, and the junction held 10 bases outside the gene matches. Germline V lookup: CDR1 MNHEY, CDR2 SVGEGT. The CDR3 spans 18 residues. The CDR3 coding sequence is TGTGCCAGCAGTTACTCGATGGGACAGAGTCTTATGAACACTGAAGCTTTCTTT. Protein sequence: CASSYSMGQSLMNTEAFF.

V is TRBV15 and J is TRBJ2-7, with TRBD1 matching 11 bases. V shed 4 bases, J shed 2 bases, and the junction held 4 bases outside the gene matches. Germline-derived CDR1 and CDR2 are LNHNV and YYDKDF (reference sequence). This CDR3 is 15 amino acids long. The chain's CDR3 is CATSKGTGGPYEQYF. The DNA for the CDR3 is TGTGCCACCAGCAAAGGGACAGGGGGTCCCTACGAGCAGTACTTC.

The chain carries TRBV4-2 and TRBJ1-4; 8 bases fit TRBD1. The junction had 7 bases not matched to a gene; V was cut back by 1 base and J by 6 bases. Per the germline V gene, CDR1 is LGHNA and CDR2 is YNFKEQ. The CDR3 is made up of 16 amino acids. CDR3 sequence: CASSQGSNRGYEKLFF. The CDR3 DNA reads as TGTGCCAGCAGCCAAGGATCGAACAGGGGGTATGAAAAACTGTTTTTT.

This chain links TRBV11-2 with TRBJ2-7; tentative D call: TRBD2 (5 bases). The germline V gene has CDR1 SGHAT and CDR2 FQNNGV. The CDR3 spans 16 residues. Trimming shortened V by 2 bases and J by 0 bases, and 14 bases separated the two germline ends. The CDR3 nucleotides read TGTGCCAGCAGCTTACCCCGGACTGTCCTCTCCTACGAGCAGTACTTC. It codes for CASSLPRTVLSYEQYF.

The genes are TRBV27 and TRBJ1-2; TRBD1 might be the D (6 bases). V lost 4 bases and J 3 bases, leaving 12 bases between the germline ends. Per germline, CDR1 MNHEY and CDR2 SMNVEV (reference sequence). This CDR3 comprises 14 residues. CDR3 loop: CASSYTGYDYGYTF. DNA of the CDR3: TGTGCCAGCAGTTATACAGGGTACGACTATGGCTACACCTTC.

The chain combines TRBV19 with TRBJ1-1, with a tentative D call TRBD1 (6 bases). This CDR3 spans 16 amino acids. The germline V gene has CDR1 LNHDA and CDR2 SQIVND (reference sequence). V shed 2 bases and J shed 4 bases, with 17 bases lying between them. The CDR3 reads CASSISLGARGTEAFF. Written as DNA, the CDR3 is TGTGCCAGTAGTATATCGTTGGGGGCGAGAGGCACTGAAGCTTTCTTT. The entire variable domain, with the rest obtained from reference TRBV19 and TRBJ1-1, is as follows: DGGITQSPKYLFRKEGQNVTLSCEQNLNHDAMYWYRQDPGQGLRLIYYSQIVNDFQKGDIAEGYSVSREKKESFPLTVTSAQKNPTAFYLCASSISLGARGTEAFFGQGTRLTVV.

This clone was observed a single time. Written as DNA, the CDR3 is TGTGCCAGCAGTGAAGCGGGGGGAAGCACCGGGGAGCTGTTTTTT. This translates into CASSEAGGSTGELFF. The chain recombines TRBV6-1 with TRBJ2-2; D may be TRBD2 (6 bases). The CDR3 has 15 residues. The germline V and J ends were trimmed by 0 bases and 4 bases, with 9 bases remaining between them. From germline, CDR1 is MNHNS and CDR2 SASEGT.

The chain uses TRBV19 and TRBJ2-2, with unresolved D. CDR3 length: 14 amino acids. V was clipped by 4 bases and J by 0 bases, with 6 bases between them. Per the germline V gene, CDR1 is LNHDA and CDR2 is SQIVND (reference sequence). The CDR3 DNA reads TGTGCCAGTAGTACCAGTACGAACACCGGGGAGCTGTTTTTT. Translation: CASSTSTNTGELFF. The full variable domain, completed using reference TRBV19 and TRBJ2-2, is DGGITQSPKYLFRKEGQNVTLSCEQNLNHDAMYWYRQDPGQGLRLIYYSQIVNDFQKGDIAEGYSVSREKKESFPLTVTSAQKNPTAFYLCASSTSTNTGELFFGEGSRLTVL.

At least ten counts were recorded for this clone. The chain carries TRBV5-1 and TRBJ1-1; 7 positions match TRBD1. Losses at the gene ends were 3 bases for V and 0 bases for J; bases not matched to a gene: 2. Germline V gene lookup returns CDR1 SGHRS and CDR2 YFSETQ. CDR3 size: 14 residues. CDR3: CASSSTGMNTEAFF. CDR3 coding DNA: TGCGCCAGCAGCTCGACAGGGATGAACACTGAAGCTTTCTTT. Using reference TRBV5-1 and TRBJ1-1 for the parts outside the CDR3, the full variable domain is KAGVTQTPRYLIKTRGQQVTLSCSPISGHRSVSWYQQTPGQGLQFLFEYFSETQRNKGNFPGRFSGRQFSNSRSEMNVSTLELGDSALYLCASSSTGMNTEAFFGQGTRLTVV.

This sequence joins TRBV5-1 and TRBJ1-4; D not resolved. Looked up from germline, CDR1 is SGHRS and CDR2 is YFSETQ. The CDR3 sequence is 16 residues long. The V end lost 3 bases, the J end lost 0 bases, and 12 bases lay between the germline ends. CDR3 in amino acids: CASSSGDLATNEKLFF. The CDR3 DNA sequence: TGCGCCAGCAGCTCCGGAGATCTTGCAACTAATGAAAAACTGTTTTTT.

The V and J genes are TRBV5-1 and TRBJ1-5, with D hard to call. CDR1 and CDR2 (germline): SGHRS, YFSETQ. Trimming pared 0 bases from V and 1 base from J, leaving 5 bases between. This CDR3 has 14 residues. CDR3: CASSLGPSNQPQHF. In DNA form, the CDR3 reads TGCGCCAGCAGCTTGGGGCCAAGCAATCAGCCCCAGCATTTT.

This clone was counted a few times. The chain joins TRBV29-1 to TRBJ1-2; perhaps TRBD1 as D (6 bases). CDR3 length equals 14 residues. Germline V gene lookup returns CDR1 SQVTM and CDR2 ANQGSEA. Trimming removed 1 base from V and 6 bases from J, with 15 bases in between. The CDR3 region is CSVEVPQGRNGYTF. The CDR3 nucleotides are TGCAGCGTTGAAGTTCCTCAGGGGCGGAATGGCTACACCTTC.

V is TRBV29-1 and J is TRBJ2-2; 7 nucleotides agree with TRBD1. The CDR3 sequence is 12 residues long. V was pared by 6 bases and J by 5 bases, with 3 bases of the junction left unmatched. The germline CDR1 and CDR2 sequences are SQVTM and ANQGSEA. In DNA, the CDR3 is TGCAGCGTCGTACAGGGGACCGGGGAGCTGTTTTTT. Translated: CSVVQGTGELFF.

This chain connects TRBV6-6 to TRBJ1-2; D perhaps matches TRBD1 (6 bases). Trimming stripped 2 bases from V and 3 bases from J, with 13 bases between. Germline CDR1 reads MNHNY; CDR2 reads SVGAGI (reference sequence). CDR3 length equals 15 residues. The chain's CDR3 is CASSYRQGSHYGYTF. Written as DNA, the CDR3 is TGTGCCAGCAGTTACAGGCAGGGGAGTCACTATGGCTACACCTTC.

In this sample, this clone turned up a few times. The chain couples TRBV6-2 or TRBV6-3 to TRBJ1-4; 7 nucleotides match TRBD1. Losses at the gene ends were 4 bases for V and 3 bases for J; bases not matched to a gene: 8. This CDR3 contains 16 residues. CDR1 is MNHEY and CDR2 is SVGEGT in the germline V gene. The CDR3 DNA reads as TGTGCCAGCAGTTCGCATTCCGGGACAGCTAATGAAAAACTGTTTTTT. Protein sequence: CASSSHSGTANEKLFF.